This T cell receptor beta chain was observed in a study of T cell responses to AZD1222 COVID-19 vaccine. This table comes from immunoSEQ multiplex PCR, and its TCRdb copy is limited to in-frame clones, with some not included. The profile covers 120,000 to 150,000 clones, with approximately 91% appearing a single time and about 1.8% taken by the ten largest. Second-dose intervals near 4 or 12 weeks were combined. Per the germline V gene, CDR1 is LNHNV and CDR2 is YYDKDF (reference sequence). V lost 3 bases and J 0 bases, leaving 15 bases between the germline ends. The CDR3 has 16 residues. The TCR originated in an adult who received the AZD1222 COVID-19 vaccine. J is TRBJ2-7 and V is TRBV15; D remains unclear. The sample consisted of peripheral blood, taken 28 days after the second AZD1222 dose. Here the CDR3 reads CATSSYRAETSYEQYF. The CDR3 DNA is TGTGCCACCAGCAGTTACCGGGCCGAAACCTCCTACGAGCAGTACTTC.